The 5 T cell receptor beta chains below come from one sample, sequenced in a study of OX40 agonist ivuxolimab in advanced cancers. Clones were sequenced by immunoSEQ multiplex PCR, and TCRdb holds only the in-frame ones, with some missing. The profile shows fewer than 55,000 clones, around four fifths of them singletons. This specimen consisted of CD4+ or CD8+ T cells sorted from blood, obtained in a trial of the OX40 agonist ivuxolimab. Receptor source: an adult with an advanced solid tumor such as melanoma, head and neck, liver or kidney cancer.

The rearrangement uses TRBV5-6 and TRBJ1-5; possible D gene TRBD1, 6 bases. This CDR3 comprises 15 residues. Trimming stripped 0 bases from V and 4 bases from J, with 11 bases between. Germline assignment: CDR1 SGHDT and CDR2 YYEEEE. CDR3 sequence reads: CASSLVEGGNQPQHF. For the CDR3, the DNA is TGTGCCAGCAGCTTGGTAGAGGGGGGGAATCAGCCCCAGCATTTT.

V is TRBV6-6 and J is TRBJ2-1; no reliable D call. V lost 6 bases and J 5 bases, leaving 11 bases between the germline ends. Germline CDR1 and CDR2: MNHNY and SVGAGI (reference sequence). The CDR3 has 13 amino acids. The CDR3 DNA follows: TGTGCCAGCAGCCCTCTTAACCACAATGAGCAGTTCTTC. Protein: CASSPLNHNEQFF.

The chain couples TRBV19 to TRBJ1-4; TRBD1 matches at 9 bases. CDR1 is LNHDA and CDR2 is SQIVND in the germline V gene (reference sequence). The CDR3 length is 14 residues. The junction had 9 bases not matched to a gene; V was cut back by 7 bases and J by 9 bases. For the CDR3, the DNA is TGTGCCAGTACCCCGGGCACAGGGGGCCAAAAACTGTTTTTT. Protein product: CASTPGTGGQKLFF.

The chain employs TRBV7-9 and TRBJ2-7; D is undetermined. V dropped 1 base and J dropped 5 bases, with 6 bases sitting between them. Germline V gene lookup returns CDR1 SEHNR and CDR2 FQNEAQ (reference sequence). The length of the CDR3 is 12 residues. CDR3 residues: CASSLGSHEQYF. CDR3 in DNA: TGTGCCAGCAGCTTAGGGAGCCACGAGCAGTACTTC.

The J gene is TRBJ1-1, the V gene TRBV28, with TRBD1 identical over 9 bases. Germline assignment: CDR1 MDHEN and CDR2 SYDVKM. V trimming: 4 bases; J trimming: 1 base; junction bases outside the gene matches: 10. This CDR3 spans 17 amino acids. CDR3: CASSSPQDRGPNTEAFF. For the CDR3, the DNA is TGTGCCAGCAGTTCCCCCCAGGACAGGGGACCGAACACTGAAGCTTTCTTT.